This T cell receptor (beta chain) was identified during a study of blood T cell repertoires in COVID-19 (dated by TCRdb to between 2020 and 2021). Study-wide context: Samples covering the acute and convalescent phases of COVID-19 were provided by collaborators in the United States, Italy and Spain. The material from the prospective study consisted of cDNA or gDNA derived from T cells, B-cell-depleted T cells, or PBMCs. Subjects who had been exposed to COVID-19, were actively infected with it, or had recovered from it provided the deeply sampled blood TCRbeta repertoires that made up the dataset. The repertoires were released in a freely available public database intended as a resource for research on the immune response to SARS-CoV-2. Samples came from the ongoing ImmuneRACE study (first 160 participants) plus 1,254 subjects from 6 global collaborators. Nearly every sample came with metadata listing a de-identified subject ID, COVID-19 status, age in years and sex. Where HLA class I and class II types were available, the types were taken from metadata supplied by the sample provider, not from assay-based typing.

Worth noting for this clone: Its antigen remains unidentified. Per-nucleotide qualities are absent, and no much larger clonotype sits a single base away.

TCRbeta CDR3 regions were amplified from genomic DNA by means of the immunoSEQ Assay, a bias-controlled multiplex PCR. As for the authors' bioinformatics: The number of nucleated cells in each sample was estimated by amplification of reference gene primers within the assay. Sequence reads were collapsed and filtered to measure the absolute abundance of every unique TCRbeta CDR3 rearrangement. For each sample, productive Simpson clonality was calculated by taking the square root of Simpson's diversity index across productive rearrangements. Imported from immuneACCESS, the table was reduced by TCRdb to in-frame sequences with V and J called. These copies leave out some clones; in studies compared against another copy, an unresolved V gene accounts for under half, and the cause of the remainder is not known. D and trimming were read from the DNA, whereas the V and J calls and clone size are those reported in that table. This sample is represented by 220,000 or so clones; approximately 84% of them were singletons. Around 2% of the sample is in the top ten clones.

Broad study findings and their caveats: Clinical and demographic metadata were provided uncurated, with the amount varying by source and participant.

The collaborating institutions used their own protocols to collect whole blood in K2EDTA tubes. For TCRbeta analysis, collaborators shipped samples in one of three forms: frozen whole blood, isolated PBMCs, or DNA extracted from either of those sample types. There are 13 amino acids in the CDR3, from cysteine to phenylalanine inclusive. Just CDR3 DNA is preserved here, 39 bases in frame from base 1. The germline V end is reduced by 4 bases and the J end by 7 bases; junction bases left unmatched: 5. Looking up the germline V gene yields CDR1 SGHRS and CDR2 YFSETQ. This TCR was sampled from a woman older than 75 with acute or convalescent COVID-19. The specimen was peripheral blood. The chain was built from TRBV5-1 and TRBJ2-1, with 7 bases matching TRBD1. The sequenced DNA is TGCGCCAGCAGCGTGAGCAGGGGGAATGAGCAGTTCTTC. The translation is CASSVSRGNEQFF.